This TCR beta chain stems from a study of blood T cell repertoires in COVID-19. Study details: Collection of acute and convalescent COVID-19 samples took place in the United States, Italy and Spain.

Assay: immunoSEQ multiplex PCR; the TCRdb copy retains only in-frame clones and omits some. The table records tens of thousands of clones, about three quarters of them present only once. This clone rates as medium-sized. V gave up 5 bases and J gave up 0 bases; unmatched junction bases: 2. This CDR3 contains 15 residues. Germline V gene lookup returns CDR1 SGHAT and CDR2 FQNNGV. The source of this sequence is a man aged 50 to 60 with active or convalescent COVID-19. Sequenced sample: peripheral blood. V gene TRBV11-2 combines with J gene TRBJ2-2, with TRBD1 identical over 8 bases. This CDR3 reads CASSRDRSNTGELFF. In DNA form, the CDR3 reads TGTGCCAGCAGCCGGGACAGGTCGAACACCGGGGAGCTGTTTTTT. The variable domain in full, completed from reference TRBV11-2 and TRBJ2-2, reads EAGVAQSPRYKIIEKRQSVAFWCNPISGHATLYWYQQILGQGPKLLIQFQNNGVVDDSQLPKDRFSAERLKGVDSTLKIQPAKLEDSAVYLCASSRDRSNTGELFFGEGSRLTVL.